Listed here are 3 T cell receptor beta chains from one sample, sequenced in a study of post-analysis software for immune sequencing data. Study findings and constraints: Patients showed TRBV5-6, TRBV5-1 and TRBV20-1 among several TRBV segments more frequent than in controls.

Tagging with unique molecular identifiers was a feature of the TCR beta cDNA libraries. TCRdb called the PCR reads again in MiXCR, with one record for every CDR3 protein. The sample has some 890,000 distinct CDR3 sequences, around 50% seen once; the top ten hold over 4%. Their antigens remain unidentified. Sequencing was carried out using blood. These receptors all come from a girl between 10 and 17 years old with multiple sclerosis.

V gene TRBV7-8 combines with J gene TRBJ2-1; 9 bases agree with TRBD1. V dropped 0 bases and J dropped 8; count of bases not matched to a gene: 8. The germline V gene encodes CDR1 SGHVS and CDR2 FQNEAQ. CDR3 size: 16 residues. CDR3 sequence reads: CASSLAPQGARYEQFF. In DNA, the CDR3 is TGTGCCAGCAGCTTAGCTCCACAGGGGGCGAGGTATGAGCAGTTCTTC.

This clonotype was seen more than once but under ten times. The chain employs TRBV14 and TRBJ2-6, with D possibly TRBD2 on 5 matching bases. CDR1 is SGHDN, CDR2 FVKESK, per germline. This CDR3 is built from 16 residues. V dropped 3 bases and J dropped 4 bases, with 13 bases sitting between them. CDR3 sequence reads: CASSQLEGLGANVLTF. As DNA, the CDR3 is TGTGCCAGCAGCCAGTTAGAGGGATTGGGGGCCAACGTCCTGACTTTC.

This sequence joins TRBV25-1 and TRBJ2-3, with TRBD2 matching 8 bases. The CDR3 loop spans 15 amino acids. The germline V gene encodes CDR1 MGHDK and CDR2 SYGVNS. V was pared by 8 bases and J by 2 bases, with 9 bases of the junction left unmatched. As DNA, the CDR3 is TGTGCCAGCGCTACTGGCGGGGGGACCACAGATACGCAGTATTTT. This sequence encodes CASATGGGTTDTQYF.